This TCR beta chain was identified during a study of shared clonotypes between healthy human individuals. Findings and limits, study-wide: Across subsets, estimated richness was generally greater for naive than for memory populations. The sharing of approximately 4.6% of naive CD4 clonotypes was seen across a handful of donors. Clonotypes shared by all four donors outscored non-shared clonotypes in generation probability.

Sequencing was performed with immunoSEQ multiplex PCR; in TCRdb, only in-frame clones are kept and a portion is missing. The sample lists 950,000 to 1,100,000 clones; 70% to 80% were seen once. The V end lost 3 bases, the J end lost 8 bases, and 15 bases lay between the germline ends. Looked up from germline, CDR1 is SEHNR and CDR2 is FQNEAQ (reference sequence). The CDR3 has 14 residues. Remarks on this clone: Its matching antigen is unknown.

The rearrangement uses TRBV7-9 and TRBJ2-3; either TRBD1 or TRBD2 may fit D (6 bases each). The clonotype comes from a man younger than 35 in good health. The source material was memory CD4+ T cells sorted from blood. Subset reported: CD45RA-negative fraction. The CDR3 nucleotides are TGTGCCAGCAGCTTTGCTCTAGAGGGGGGTACGCAGTATTTT. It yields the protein CASSFALEGGTQYF.